The clone carrying this T cell receptor (beta chain) was counted at least ten times. Its antigen is not identified. TCRdb recomputed calls from the reads with MiXCR, one row per CDR3 protein. There are approximately 500,000 distinct CDR3 sequences in the sample; approximately 17% occur only once, and under 30% lies in the top ten. This sample is drawn from a study of T cell repertoires in cytomegalovirus infection. Whole-study context: Indications of both CMV infection and matching HLA type were provided by public TCR beta signatures. Notes on the study in general: Based on cumulative public TCR beta family frequency, carriers of CMV plus the relevant HLA were identified. It was HLA-C-restricted CMV-specific TCR beta clonotypes that dominated the response ex vivo.

The CDR3 covers 15 residues. CDR1 is SGHTA and CDR2 is FQGTGA in the germline V gene. Trimming shortened V by 3 bases and J by 0 bases, and 9 bases separated the two germline ends. Sequenced: CD8+ T cells from PBMCs. The sequence was obtained from a human donor in good health (CMV status not recorded). Some clones in this sample may be carry-over from other donors' samples. V and J are TRBV7-3 and TRBJ2-1; D ambiguous. The CDR3 sequence is CASSFGPSSYNEQFF. Here the CDR3 DNA reads TGTGCCAGCAGCTTTGGGCCTAGCTCCTACAATGAGCAGTTCTTC.